These 28 T cell receptor beta chains share one sample of origin, sequenced in a study of CD8 T cells in Susac syndrome. After extraction with the RNeasy kit, roughly 0.5 to 1 ug of the RNA was reverse transcribed using random hexamers. TCRdb fed the immunoSEQ multiplex PCR reads into MiXCR, producing one record per CDR3 protein. This table holds 200,000 to 250,000 distinct CDR3 sequences, approximately 94% found once. The sample consisted of CD4+ T cells from PBMCs. The receptor source for this set is a human donor with Susac syndrome.

The chain is built from TRBV5-6 and TRBJ1-2, with D unclear. Trimming took 0 bases from V and 2 from J, leaving 8 bases between them. Germline CDR1 and CDR2: SGHDT and YYEEEE. The CDR3 loop spans 14 amino acids. This CDR3 is CASSLGRENYGYTF. As DNA, the CDR3 is TGTGCCAGCAGCTTGGGACGAGAAAACTATGGCTACACCTTC.

The chain joins TRBV29-1 to TRBJ2-3; D is perhaps TRBD2 (6 bases). V was clipped by 2 bases and J by 4 bases, with 13 bases between them. The CDR3 consists of 14 residues. Per germline, CDR1 SQVTM and CDR2 ANQGSEA. Here the CDR3 DNA reads TGCAGCGTTGAACAGAGCGGGTACTCAGATACGCAGTATTTT. Its translation is CSVEQSGYSDTQYF.

The CDR3 protein is CASRTAGTSGGYTDTQYF. The CDR3 region has the DNA TGTGCCAGCAGGACCGCTGGGACTAGCGGGGGGTACACAGATACGCAGTATTTT. V is TRBV12-3 or TRBV12-4 and J is TRBJ2-3, with 15 positions matching TRBD2. Trimming removed 6 bases from V and 2 bases from J; junction bases left unmatched: 9. This CDR3 has 18 residues.

The rearrangement joins TRBV15 to TRBJ1-5; possible D gene TRBD1, 6 bases. CDR1 is LNHNV and CDR2 is YYDKDF in the germline V gene (reference sequence). V lost 0 bases and J 9 bases, leaving 15 bases between the germline ends. There are 15 residues in the CDR3. CDR3 sequence: CATSRDEGVNRPQHF. The CDR3 nucleotides read TGTGCCACCAGCAGAGATGAGGGGGTGAACAGGCCCCAGCATTTT.

The J gene is TRBJ1-2, the V gene TRBV29-1; D unclear. V lost 4 bases and J lost 8, with 14 bases in between. The germline V gene has CDR1 SQVTM and CDR2 ANQGSEA. This CDR3 comprises 12 residues. Here the CDR3 reads CSVVKEVGGYTF. DNA of the CDR3: TGCAGCGTTGTTAAGGAGGTAGGAGGCTACACCTTC.

The count of this clonotype is one. The genes are TRBV7-9 and TRBJ2-3, with 7 bases identical to TRBD1. Germline V lookup: CDR1 SEHNR, CDR2 FQNEAQ (reference sequence). Trimming removed 3 bases from V and 2 bases from J; junction bases left unmatched: 11. The CDR3 runs 17 residues. CDR3 sequence (DNA): TGTGCCAGCAGCTTCCCCCACAGGGGAGCCAACACAGATACGCAGTATTTT. This codes for CASSFPHRGANTDTQYF.

This clonotype was seen just once. V is TRBV5-4 and J is TRBJ1-1, with 8 bases aligning to TRBD1. The CDR3 is made up of 16 amino acids. After removal of 0 bases from V and 4 bases from J, the junction contained 8 bases not matched to a gene. CDR1 and CDR2 (germline): SGHNT, YYREEE (reference sequence). The CDR3 here is CASSLGDRNYGTEAFF. The CDR3 coding sequence is TGTGCCAGCAGCTTGGGGGACAGGAATTATGGCACTGAAGCTTTCTTT.

V gene TRBV19 combines with J gene TRBJ1-1, with D possibly matching TRBD1 (5 bases). This CDR3 region has 14 residues. Germline V gene sequence: CDR1 LNHDA, CDR2 SQIVND (reference sequence). V lost 3 bases to trimming and J lost 4 bases, with 12 bases between them. The CDR3 region is CASSIDLRGTEAFF. CDR3 DNA: TGTGCCAGTAGTATCGACCTTAGGGGCACTGAAGCTTTCTTT.

J is TRBJ1-3 and V is TRBV28; D not resolved. Germline assignment: CDR1 MDHEN and CDR2 SYDVKM. Trimming stripped 5 bases from V and 3 bases from J, with 14 bases between. The CDR3 totals 15 residues. The CDR3 loop is CASSPQNVYGNTIYF. CDR3 coding DNA: TGTGCCAGCAGTCCGCAGAACGTCTATGGAAACACCATATATTTT.

V and J are TRBV19 and TRBJ2-3; weak D call: TRBD1 (6 bases). The CDR3 has 12 residues. Germline lookup yields CDR1 LNHDA and CDR2 SQIVND (reference sequence). V dropped 5 bases and J dropped 7 bases, with 10 bases sitting between them. The CDR3 nucleotides read TGTGCCAGTAGTCCCGGACAGAATACGCAGTATTTT. Its translation: CASSPGQNTQYF.

This chain uses TRBV30 with TRBJ2-1; perhaps TRBD2 as D (7 bases). V lost 0 bases and J 7 bases, leaving 16 bases between the germline ends. The CDR3 has 15 residues. In germline, CDR1 is GTSNPN, CDR2 SVGIG (reference sequence). In DNA, the CDR3 is TGTGCCTGGAGTGTACAAGGGGGGGCAGGTAATGAGCAGTTCTTC. Translated: CAWSVQGGAGNEQFF.

The chain employs TRBV30 and TRBJ2-5; D remains ambiguous. V dropped 5 bases and J dropped 2 bases, with 12 bases sitting between them. The CDR3 length is 13 residues. The germline gives CDR1 GTSNPN, CDR2 SVGIG (reference sequence). The DNA for the CDR3 is TGTGCCTGGCGGCCAAGCGTGCAAGAGACCCAGTACTTC. Protein sequence: CAWRPSVQETQYF.

The chain carries TRBV3-1 and TRBJ1-6; the D gene is possibly TRBD1 (5 bases). The CDR3 has 14 residues. Trimming pared 4 bases from V and 7 bases from J, leaving 11 bases between. The germline CDR1 and CDR2 sequences are LGHDT and YNNKEL (reference sequence). The CDR3 protein is CASSPLGTNSPLHF. The CDR3 region has the DNA TGTGCCAGCAGCCCCCTGGGGACGAATTCACCCCTCCACTTT.

This clonotype was found a few times. The V call is TRBV7-2, the J call TRBJ2-3; D may be TRBD1 (5 bases). The V end lost 6 bases, the J end lost 2 bases, and 12 bases lay between the germline ends. Germline V CDR1 and CDR2: SGHTA, FQGNSA. The CDR3 contains 14 residues. The CDR3 loop reads CASSRQGSTDTQYF. The CDR3 DNA reads as TGTGCCAGCAGTCGCCAGGGATCCACAGATACGCAGTATTTT. The entire variable domain, with the rest obtained from reference TRBV7-2 and TRBJ2-3, is as follows: GAGVSQSPSNKVTEKGKDVELRCDPISGHTALYWYRQSLGQGLEFLIYFQGNSAPDKSGLPSDRFSAERTGGSVSTLTIQRTQQEDSAVYLCASSRQGSTDTQYFGPGTRLTVL.

V usage is TRBV9 and J usage is TRBJ2-2; a weak D match, TRBD2 (5 bases). The V gene lost 0 bases and the J gene lost 8 bases, with 14 bases spanning the gap. From germline, CDR1 is SGDLS and CDR2 YYNGEE. This CDR3 comprises 15 residues. The CDR3 spells CASSVGGAEAGELFF. The CDR3 DNA reads TGTGCCAGCAGCGTAGGGGGAGCGGAGGCGGGGGAGCTGTTTTTT.

The rearrangement uses TRBV15 and TRBJ1-1; D is ambiguous. CDR3 length: 16 amino acids. V lost 1 base, J lost 3 bases, and 15 bases lay in between. Looked up from germline, CDR1 is LNHNV and CDR2 is YYDKDF (reference sequence). The CDR3 sequence is CATSRGLRAEDTEAFF. Written as DNA, the CDR3 is TGTGCCACCAGCAGAGGTCTGCGGGCTGAGGACACTGAAGCTTTCTTT.

The V gene is TRBV30, the J gene TRBJ1-5, with 8 bases that match TRBD1. The CDR3 sequence is 15 residues long. Looked up from germline, CDR1 is GTSNPN and CDR2 is SVGIG (reference sequence). Trimming took 0 bases from V and 5 from J; bases not matched to a gene: 6. CDR3 sequence (DNA): TGTGCCTGGAGTGTAAGACAGGGGCACCATCAGCCCCAGCATTTT. Translation gives CAWSVRQGHHQPQHF.

The chain carries TRBV2 and TRBJ2-7, with TRBD1 matching 9 bases. J was trimmed by 5 bases and V by 7 bases; bases with no gene match: 12. The CDR3 has 15 residues. CDR1 and CDR2 from the germline V gene are SNHLY and FYNNEI. The CDR3 reads CASNGQGWVINEQYF. CDR3 nucleotides: TGTGCCAGCAACGGACAGGGGTGGGTTATCAACGAGCAGTACTTC.

The chain carries TRBV3-1 and TRBJ2-7, with D possibly matching TRBD2 (5 bases). Trimming shortened V by 0 bases and J by 7 bases, and 10 bases separated the two germline ends. Looked up from germline, CDR1 is LGHDT and CDR2 is YNNKEL (reference sequence). The CDR3 extends over 13 amino acids. CDR3 nucleotides: TGTGCCAGCAGCCAAGATCTACTAGGGGAGCAGTACTTC. Translated, it gives CASSQDLLGEQYF.

The chain uses TRBV7-8 and TRBJ1-2; D gene unclear. CDR1 is SGHVS and CDR2 is FQNEAQ in the germline V gene. The ends were cut back, 7 bases at V and 5 bases at J, with 14 bases in the middle. The CDR3 runs to 13 residues. The CDR3 DNA is TGTGCCAGCACCCCGACCCGGACGTATGGCTACACCTTC. Protein: CASTPTRTYGYTF.

The chain joins TRBV5-1 to TRBJ1-4; 8 bases match TRBD1. This CDR3 is built from 15 residues. Per germline, CDR1 SGHRS and CDR2 YFSETQ. V lost 4 bases and J lost 3; bases outside the gene matches: 5. Written as DNA, the CDR3 is TGCGCCAGCAGCGAGGTGACAGGGGCTAATGAAAAACTGTTTTTT. Translation: CASSEVTGANEKLFF.

The chain carries TRBV30 and TRBJ2-1; tentatively, D is TRBD1 or TRBD2 (6 bases each). The CDR3 runs 12 residues. Trimming left V 1 base short and J 8 bases short, with 9 bases between. Germline V lookup: CDR1 GTSNPN, CDR2 SVGIG (reference sequence). The DNA of the CDR3 is TGTGCCTGGAGTGCAGGGGAGGATGAGCAGTTCTTC. Translated: CAWSAGEDEQFF.

The J gene is TRBJ2-5, the V gene TRBV20-1; TRBD2 aligns across 7 bases. The V and J ends lost 5 bases and 0 bases, in that order; junction bases with no gene match: 9. The CDR3 has 15 amino acids. Germline CDR1 is DFQATT and CDR2 is SNEGSKA (reference sequence). This CDR3 reads CSAGEGGAYQETQYF. Written as DNA, the CDR3 is TGCAGTGCTGGGGAGGGAGGGGCGTACCAAGAGACCCAGTACTTC.

This chain uses TRBV27 with TRBJ2-7, with a possible D match to TRBD1 (5 bases). This CDR3 spans 13 amino acids. In germline, CDR1 is MNHEY, CDR2 SMNVEV (reference sequence). The V end lost 5 bases, the J end lost 6 bases, and 14 bases lay between the germline ends. CDR3 region: CASSIDSRSEQYF. CDR3 bases: TGTGCCAGCAGTATAGACAGTCGCAGCGAGCAGTACTTC.

The gene calls are TRBV5-1 and TRBJ2-7; 8 bases fit TRBD2. The CDR3 has 16 amino acids. Trimming at V came to 4 bases and at J to 3 bases, leaving 12 bases not matched to a gene. The germline V gene encodes CDR1 SGHRS and CDR2 YFSETQ. Here the CDR3 reads CASSADLGGARYEQYF. In DNA form, the CDR3 reads TGCGCCAGCAGCGCTGATCTCGGGGGGGCCCGCTACGAGCAGTACTTC. Supplemented by reference TRBV5-1 and TRBJ2-7, the full variable domain reads KAGVTQTPRYLIKTRGQQVTLSCSPISGHRSVSWYQQTPGQGLQFLFEYFSETQRNKGNFPGRFSGRQFSNSRSEMNVSTLELGDSALYLCASSADLGGARYEQYFGPGTRLTVT.

The rearrangement joins TRBV6-2 or TRBV6-3 to TRBJ2-1; D unresolved. The V gene's germline CDR1 is MNHEY and CDR2 SVGEGT. Trimming shortened V by 5 bases and J by 5 bases, and 4 bases separated the two germline ends. The CDR3 is 11 amino acids. The CDR3 nucleotides read TGTGCCAGCAGTCAGGACAATGAGCAGTTCTTC. It is translated as CASSQDNEQFF.

CDR3: CASNLNRGGQPQHF. CDR3 coding DNA: TGTGCCAGCAATCTGAACAGGGGTGGTCAGCCCCAGCATTTT. The V and J genes are TRBV6-2 or TRBV6-3 and TRBJ1-5; TRBD1 matches 7 bases. The CDR3 loop spans 14 amino acids. Germline CDR1 reads MNHEY; CDR2 reads SVGEGT. Trimming cost V 7 bases and J 6 bases; bases outside gene matches: 9.

The CDR3, as DNA: TGTGCCAGAGACAGCCAAAACGAAAAACTGTTTTTT. Its protein product is CARDSQNEKLFF. The chain joins TRBV9 to TRBJ1-4, with D possibly TRBD1 on 5 matching bases. The CDR3 runs 12 residues. Between the trimmed V and J ends, which lost 8 bases and 8 bases, there was a span of 13 bases. The germline V gene has CDR1 SGDLS and CDR2 YYNGEE.